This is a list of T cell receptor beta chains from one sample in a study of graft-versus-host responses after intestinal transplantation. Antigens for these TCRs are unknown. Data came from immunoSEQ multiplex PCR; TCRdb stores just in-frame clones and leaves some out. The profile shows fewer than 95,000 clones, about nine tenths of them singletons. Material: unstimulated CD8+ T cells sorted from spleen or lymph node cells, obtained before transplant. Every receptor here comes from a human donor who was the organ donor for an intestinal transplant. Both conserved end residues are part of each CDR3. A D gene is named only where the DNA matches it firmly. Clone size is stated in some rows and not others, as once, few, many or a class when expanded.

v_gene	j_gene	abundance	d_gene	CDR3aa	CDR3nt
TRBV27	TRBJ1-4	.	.	CASSPLRGGREKLFF	TGTGCCAGCAGCCCTCTTAGGGGCGGTCGTGAAAAACTGTTTTTT
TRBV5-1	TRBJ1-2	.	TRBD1	CASSLVLSGQGYGYTF	TGCGCCAGCAGCTTGGTGCTTTCCGGACAGGGGTATGGCTACACCTTC
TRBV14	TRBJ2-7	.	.	CASSHQTVKTYEQYF	TGTGCCAGCAGCCATCAGACAGTCAAGACCTACGAGCAGTACTTC
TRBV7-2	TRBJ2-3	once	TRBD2	CASSSTSGGSDTQYF	TGTGCCAGCAGCTCAACAAGCGGGGGTTCAGATACGCAGTATTTT
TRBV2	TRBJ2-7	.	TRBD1	CASRPTGTGAYEQYF	TGTGCCAGCAGGCCAACCGGGACAGGGGCCTACGAGCAGTACTTC
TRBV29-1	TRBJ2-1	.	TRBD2	CSVEGQRGGRDEQFF	TGCAGCGTTGAAGGCCAGCGGGGGGGCCGCGATGAGCAGTTCTTC
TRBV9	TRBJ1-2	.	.	CASSPNGQSQGLTNYGYTF	TGTGCCAGCAGCCCCAACGGACAGTCCCAGGGCTTAACTAACTATGGCTACACCTTC
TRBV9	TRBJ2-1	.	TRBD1	CASSISGQGGNEQFF	TGTGCCAGCAGCATTAGCGGACAGGGCGGAAATGAGCAGTTCTTC
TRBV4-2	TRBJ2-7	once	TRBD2	CASSLLSGGAYEQYF	TGTGCCAGCAGCCTATTATCGGGGGGTGCCTACGAGCAGTACTTC
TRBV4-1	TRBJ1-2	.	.	CASSQVQGGDIYGYTF	TGCGCCAGCAGCCAAGTGCAGGGTGGGGACATCTATGGCTACACCTTC
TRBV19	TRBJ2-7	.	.	CASSIAPRSGEQYF	TGTGCCAGTAGTATAGCACCCCGATCGGGGGAGCAGTACTTC
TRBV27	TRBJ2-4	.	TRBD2	CASSFLRGGEFDKNIQYF	TGTGCCAGCAGTTTCTTGCGGGGGGGAGAGTTCGACAAAAACATTCAGTACTTC
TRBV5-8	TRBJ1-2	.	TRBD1	CASSLSGQEHYGYTF	TGTGCCAGCAGCTTGTCCGGACAGGAGCACTATGGCTACACCTTC
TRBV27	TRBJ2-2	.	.	CASSFITGELFF	TGTGCCAGCAGTTTTATCACCGGGGAGCTGTTTTTT
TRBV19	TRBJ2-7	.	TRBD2	CASSSKPSGGDYEQYF	TGTGCCAGTAGTTCTAAGCCAAGCGGGGGGGACTACGAGCAGTACTTC
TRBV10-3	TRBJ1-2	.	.	CAIRRVQTPWYGYTF	TGTGCCATCAGACGGGTCCAGACTCCATGGTATGGCTACACCTTC
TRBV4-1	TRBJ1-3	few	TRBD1	CASSGQGAENTIYF	TGCGCCAGCAGCGGACAGGGGGCAGAAAACACCATATATTTT
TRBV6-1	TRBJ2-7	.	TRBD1	CASSSDRGYEQYF	TGTGCCAGCAGTTCAGACAGGGGATACGAGCAGTACTTC
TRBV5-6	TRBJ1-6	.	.	CASSLYRTVNSPLHF	TGTGCCAGCAGCTTGTATAGGACAGTGAATTCACCCCTCCACTTT
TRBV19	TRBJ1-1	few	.	CASRITADHTEAFF	TGTGCCAGTAGGATAACAGCGGACCACACTGAAGCTTTCTTT
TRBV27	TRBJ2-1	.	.	CASSLGPRGEQFF	TGTGCCAGCAGTTTAGGCCCTCGAGGTGAGCAGTTCTTC
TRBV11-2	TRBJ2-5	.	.	CASSPTNRVFETQYF	TGTGCCAGCAGCCCTACTAACAGGGTCTTCGAGACCCAGTACTTC
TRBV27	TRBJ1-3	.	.	CASSPAGQVRSGNTIYF	TGTGCCAGCAGCCCAGCCGGCCAGGTGCGCTCTGGAAACACCATATATTTT
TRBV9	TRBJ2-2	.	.	CASSVAGGATGELFF	TGCGCCAGCAGCGTCGCGGGCGGGGCCACCGGGGAGCTGTTTTTT
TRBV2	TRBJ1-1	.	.	CASSEYGGPNTEAFF	TGTGCCAGCAGTGAATACGGGGGGCCGAACACTGAAGCTTTCTTT
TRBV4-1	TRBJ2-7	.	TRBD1	CASSHRAGQVTYEQYF	TGCGCCAGCAGCCATAGGGCGGGACAGGTAACCTACGAGCAGTACTTC
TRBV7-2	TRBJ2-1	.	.	CASGRTTSHTVLYEQFF	TGTGCCAGCGGTAGGACTACTAGTCATACCGTTTTGTATGAGCAGTTCTTC
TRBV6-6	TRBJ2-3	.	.	CASSHRESTYTQYF	TGTGCCAGCAGCCACAGGGAGAGCACATATACGCAGTATTTT
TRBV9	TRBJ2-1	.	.	CASRFSEGNDNEQFF	TGTGCCAGCAGGTTTAGTGAGGGAAATGACAATGAGCAGTTCTTC
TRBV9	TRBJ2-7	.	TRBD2	CASSVSGTSGLTEQYF	TGTGCCAGCAGCGTTTCCGGGACTAGCGGACTTACCGAGCAGTACTTC
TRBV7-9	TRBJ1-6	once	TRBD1	CASSSRGTDYSPLHF	TGTGCCAGCAGCTCAAGGGGGACAGATTACTCACCCCTCCACTTT
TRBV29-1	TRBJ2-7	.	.	CSAGESYEQYF	TGCAGCGCAGGGGAGAGCTACGAGCAGTACTTC
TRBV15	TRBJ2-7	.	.	CATSRLRGDEQYF	TGTGCCACCAGCAGACTACGGGGTGACGAGCAGTACTTC
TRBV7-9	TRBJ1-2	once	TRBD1	CASSNRQGGYTF	TGTGCCAGCAGCAACCGACAGGGCGGCTACACCTTC